This T cell receptor (beta chain) was captured by sequencing in a study of radiotherapy plus CTLA-4 blockade in lung cancer. Study summary: There were objective responses in 18% of patients, and approximately 30% had disease control.

Overall study findings and caveats: Response, reportedly, was best predicted by interferon-beta along with early blood T cell clone dynamics.

Data came from immunoSEQ multiplex PCR; TCRdb stores just in-frame clones and leaves some out. The sample includes about 38,000 clones, around 86% of them seen just once. Chemo-refractory metastatic non-small-cell lung cancer patients received focal radiation with ipilimumab CTLA-4 blockade. The germline gives CDR1 SGHVS, CDR2 FQNEAQ. The CDR3 is made up of 17 amino acids. The V and J ends lost 0 bases and 6 bases respectively, with 18 bases between them. A word on this clone: As yet, its antigen is unknown.

The chain has TRBV7-8 and TRBJ2-1; D gene uncertain. This clonotype was sampled from a human donor with non-small cell lung cancer whose response to radiotherapy plus ipilimumab could not be evaluated. The sequences come from peripheral blood, collected from a patient treated with radiotherapy plus ipilimumab. CDR3 sequence: CASSLARPVPGGNEQFF. The CDR3, as DNA: TGTGCCAGCAGCTTAGCCCGGCCAGTTCCGGGTGGCAATGAGCAGTTCTTC.